This entry is about one T cell receptor beta chain. What it recognizes is unknown. This CDR3 has 13 amino acids. V was cut by 3 bases and J by 2 bases, with 7 bases left in between. CDR1 and CDR2 from the germline V gene are MDHEN and SYDVKM. The sample originates from a study of graft-versus-host responses after intestinal transplantation. Study details: The study gave all recipients anti-thymocyte globulin induction, then tacrolimus and steroids for two to three years.

Study results and caveats: Early post-transplant HvG declines tracked with peak circulating GvH clone levels. The marrow of recipients harbored GvH clones, and ileum or blood showed some of them first.

The assay was immunoSEQ multiplex PCR, and TCRdb's table has in-frame clones only and misses some. Of 25,000 to 30,000 clones in the sample, 82% were seen once. The J gene is TRBJ1-2, the V gene TRBV28; D gene ambiguous. The receptor was isolated from a human donor who received an intestinal transplant. The sample was unstimulated CD4+ T cells sorted from spleen or lymph node cells, taken before intestinal transplant. CDR3 region: CASSFSLNYGYTF. CDR3 DNA sequence: TGTGCCAGCAGTTTTTCCTTAAACTATGGCTACACCTTC.